This TCR beta chain is drawn from a study of OX40 agonist ivuxolimab in advanced cancers. Turning to the study itself: Head and neck, renal cell, melanoma or hepatocellular carcinoma were the cancers that dose-escalation patients had.

Study-wide results and caveats: Expanded clones were, on average, more numerous in CD8+ T cells than in CD4+.

The CDR3 extends over 16 amino acids. Germline assignment: CDR1 SNHLY and CDR2 FYNNEI. The ends were cut back, 1 base at V and 0 bases at J, with 10 bases in the middle. The data were produced by immunoSEQ multiplex PCR, yet TCRdb's version contains in-frame clones alone and is incomplete. The repertoire has roughly 55,000 clones, approximately 80% of them found once; the top ten carry roughly 4%. The cohort excluded patients with autoimmune disease history or systemic immunosuppression. To note about this clone: Its antigen is not identified.

The clonotype was recovered from an adult with an advanced solid tumor such as melanoma, head and neck, liver or kidney cancer. J is TRBJ1-3 and V is TRBV2; D perhaps matches TRBD1 (5 bases). Sequencing was performed on CD4+ or CD8+ T cells sorted from blood, taken in a trial of the OX40 agonist ivuxolimab. The CDR3 here is CASSEDVQASGNTIYF. For the CDR3, the DNA is TGTGCCAGCAGTGAAGACGTACAGGCCTCTGGAAACACCATATATTTT.